The clone carrying this T cell receptor (beta chain) was counted only a few times. The antigen is undetermined. These data are taken from a study of T-cell memory formation after mild COVID-19. Germline-derived CDR1 and CDR2 are SGHRS and YFSETQ. The CDR3 is 16 residues long. The ends lost 4 bases at V and 4 bases at J; junction bases unmatched: 12. Findings of the study overall: Contracting CD4+ clones sat mainly in CM and EM; CD8+ in EMRA.

A single record per CDR3 protein comes from TCRdb applying MiXCR to the 5' RACE reads. The sample has hundreds of thousands of distinct CDR3 sequences, over 13% seen once; the top ten hold roughly 22%. The chain couples TRBV5-1 to TRBJ2-3; TRBD1 matches at 7 bases. The TCR comes from a man aged 18 to 30 who had mild COVID-19 (a few samples of this study predate the infection). Cell type and time point are not known. Material for sequencing was PBMCs or a T cell subset sorted from them (not recorded which). The chain's CDR3 is CASSRGQRGSADTQYF. CDR3 DNA: TGCGCCAGCAGCAGGGGACAGCGAGGGTCCGCAGATACGCAGTATTTT.